This TCR beta chain was recovered during a study of T cell responses to AZD1222 COVID-19 vaccine. The repertoire was sequenced with immunoSEQ multiplex PCR; TCRdb's copy has only in-frame clones and lacks some. The table includes about 150,000 clones, around 88% detected once. V trimming: 0 bases; J trimming: 5 bases; junction bases outside the gene matches: 1. This CDR3 contains 13 residues. CDR1 is SGHDT and CDR2 is YYEEEE in the germline V gene. This chain links TRBV5-6 with TRBJ2-7; 8 positions match TRBD1. Sequenced material: peripheral blood, taken on day 0 of MenACWY control vaccination. This sequence originates from an adult in good health. CDR3 sequence: CASSLVQGDEQYF. CDR3 nucleotides: TGTGCCAGCAGCTTGGTACAGGGGGACGAGCAGTACTTC.